This record covers a single T cell receptor (beta chain). The data belong to a study of T-cell memory formation after mild COVID-19. Study overall: There were largely donor-specific TCR clusters.

TCRdb analysed the 5' RACE reads with MiXCR anew, one entry per CDR3 protein. This sample carries about 210,000 distinct CDR3 sequences, roughly 10% of them seen once, and the ten largest clones take roughly 3%. Germline values: CDR1 SGHAT, CDR2 FQNNGV. The CDR3 spans 14 residues. The V gene end was trimmed by 6 bases and the J gene end by 2 bases; junction bases not matched to a gene: 6. The receptor's source is a young man who had mild COVID-19 (a few samples of this study predate the infection). Cell type and time point are not known. The chain employs TRBV11-2 and TRBJ2-5; 7 bases map to TRBD2. The specimen sequenced was PBMCs or a T cell subset sorted from them (not recorded which). CDR3 DNA sequence: TGTGCCAGCAGACCCCCAGCGGGACAAGAGACCCAGTACTTC. Its protein is CASRPPAGQETQYF.